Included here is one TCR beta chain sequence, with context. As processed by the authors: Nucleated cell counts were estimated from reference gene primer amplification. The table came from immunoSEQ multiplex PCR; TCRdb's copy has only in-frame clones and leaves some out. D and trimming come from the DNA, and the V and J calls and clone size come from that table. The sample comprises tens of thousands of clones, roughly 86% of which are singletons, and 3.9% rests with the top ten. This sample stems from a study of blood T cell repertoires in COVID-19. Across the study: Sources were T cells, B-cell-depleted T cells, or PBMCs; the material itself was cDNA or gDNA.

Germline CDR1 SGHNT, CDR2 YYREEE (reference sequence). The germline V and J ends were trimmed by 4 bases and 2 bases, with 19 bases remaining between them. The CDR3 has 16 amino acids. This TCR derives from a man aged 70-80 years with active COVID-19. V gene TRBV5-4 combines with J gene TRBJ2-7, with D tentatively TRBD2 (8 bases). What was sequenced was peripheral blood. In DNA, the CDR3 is TGTGCCAGCAGCCCCCAACAGGGGCGGGGGGCCTACGAGCAGTACTTC. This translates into CASSPQQGRGAYEQYF.